These 31 T cell receptor beta chains were all obtained from the same sample, sequenced in a study of blood T cell repertoires in COVID-19. TCRdb's table, derived via immunoSEQ multiplex PCR, lists solely in-frame clones and lacks some. The sample records over 35,000 clones, around 86% being singletons. The specimen was peripheral blood. Receptor source: a man in his fifties or sixties with active COVID-19.

V gene TRBV18 combines with J gene TRBJ2-2; 10 positions match TRBD1. The CDR3 has 15 amino acids. Per the germline V gene, CDR1 is KGHSH and CDR2 is LQKENI. The junction had 4 bases not matched to a gene; V was cut back by 5 bases and J by 4 bases. CDR3 DNA: TGTGCCAGCTCATCCGGACAGGGGGGCACCGGGGAGCTGTTTTTT. This encodes CASSSGQGGTGELFF.

V is TRBV19 and J is TRBJ1-4; D call uncertain. The CDR3 spans 16 residues. V gave up 7 bases and J gave up 0 bases, with 15 bases separating them. Germline V gene lookup returns CDR1 LNHDA and CDR2 SQIVND (reference sequence). CDR3 loop: CASTPSRGATNEKLFF. DNA of the CDR3: TGTGCCAGTACCCCCTCCCGAGGTGCAACTAATGAAAAACTGTTTTTT.

This clone was observed once. CDR3 protein: CASSYGTSGRFEQYF. CDR3 DNA sequence: TGTGCCAGCAGTTACGGGACTAGCGGGAGATTCGAGCAGTACTTC. The genes are TRBV6-5 and TRBJ2-7; 14 nucleotides agree with TRBD2. The V segment lost 2 bases and the J segment 6 bases; nucleotides outside the gene matches: 3. The CDR3 totals 15 residues. The germline gives CDR1 MNHEY, CDR2 SVGAGI.

The V and J genes are TRBV12-3 or TRBV12-4 and TRBJ2-7; D remains unclear. V was cut by 3 bases and J by 3 bases, with 6 bases left in between. The length of the CDR3 is 12 residues. Here the CDR3 DNA reads TGTGCCAGCAGTTTGGGCAGCTACGAGCAGTACTTC. Residues: CASSLGSYEQYF.

This CDR3 reads CATSGGQGDYGYTF. CDR3 coding DNA: TGTGCCACCTCGGGGGGACAGGGAGATTATGGCTACACCTTC. J is TRBJ1-2 and V is TRBV6-5; 9 bases match TRBD1. V lost 10 bases to trimming and J lost 5 bases; unmatched junction nucleotides: 11. The CDR3 has 14 residues. The germline CDR1 and CDR2 sequences are MNHEY and SVGAGI.

The chain has TRBV28 and TRBJ1-5; TRBD1 matches at 8 bases. The CDR3 is 17 residues long. V shed 2 bases, J shed 3 bases, and the junction held 9 bases outside the gene matches. Germline assignment: CDR1 MDHEN and CDR2 SYDVKM. CDR3 DNA sequence: TGTGCCAGCAGTTTAGGCCGAGGCAGGGGGCTCAATCAGCCCCAGCATTTT. Translation gives CASSLGRGRGLNQPQHF. The complete variable domain, with remaining parts taken from reference TRBV28 and TRBJ1-5, reads DVKVTQSSRYLVKRTGEKVFLECVQDMDHENMFWYRQDPGLGLRLIYFSYDVKMKEKGDIPEGYSVSREKKERFSLILESASTNQTSMYLCASSLGRGRGLNQPQHFGDGTRLSIL.

The V gene is TRBV25-1, the J gene TRBJ2-4, with D possibly being TRBD2 (6 bases). V lost 6 bases and J lost 6, with 12 bases in between. The CDR3 has 13 amino acids. CDR1 and CDR2 (germline): MGHDK, SYGVNS. For the CDR3, the DNA is TGTGCCAGCAGGGCGGGTAGCGGAAACATTCAGTACTTC. Translated: CASRAGSGNIQYF.

V and J are TRBV18 and TRBJ1-5, with D unresolved. The CDR3 spans 16 residues. The ends were cut back, 2 bases at V and 0 bases at J, with 11 bases in the middle. Germline assignment: CDR1 KGHSH and CDR2 LQKENI. CDR3: CASSPAATASNQPQHF. Written as DNA, the CDR3 is TGTGCCAGCTCACCAGCCGCAACAGCTAGCAATCAGCCCCAGCATTTT.

The chain carries TRBV4-1 and TRBJ2-1; TRBD2 matches at 8 bases. The ends lost 8 bases at V and 0 bases at J; junction bases unmatched: 6. Germline V gene data show CDR1 as MGHRA and CDR2 as YSYEKL. The CDR3 spans 15 residues. CDR3 sequence reads: CASGLSGSSYNEQFF. In DNA, the CDR3 is TGCGCCAGCGGCTTGAGCGGGAGCTCCTACAATGAGCAGTTCTTC.

The V gene is TRBV2, the J gene TRBJ2-7; TRBD1 matches 9 bases. J lost 2 bases, V lost 7 bases, and 21 bases had no gene match. Per germline, CDR1 SNHLY and CDR2 FYNNEI. The CDR3 runs to 19 residues. The CDR3 bases are TGTGCCAGCAATCCGGCGGGGACAGGGAAGGTTCAAGGGACCTACGAGCAGTACTTC. Translation gives CASNPAGTGKVQGTYEQYF.

This clone was recorded only once. The chain employs TRBV11-2 and TRBJ1-4; the D gene is possibly TRBD1 (6 bases). The V end lost 6 bases, the J end lost 7 bases, and 18 bases lay between the germline ends. CDR3 length equals 15 residues. Per germline, CDR1 SGHAT and CDR2 FQNNGV. The CDR3 coding sequence is TGTGCCAGCAGGCTCCAGGGGCAGTCGGTTGAAAAACTGTTTTTT. Its protein product is CASRLQGQSVEKLFF.

The chain is built from TRBV4-3 and TRBJ2-2, with D hard to call. V was cut by 0 bases and J by 0 bases, with 8 bases left in between. The germline V gene encodes CDR1 LGHNA and CDR2 YSLEER. The CDR3 consists of 16 residues. Written as DNA, the CDR3 is TGCGCCAGCAGCCAAGATGTGCCAGCGAACACCGGGGAGCTGTTTTTT. As protein: CASSQDVPANTGELFF.

This clone came up once. V is TRBV7-9 and J is TRBJ2-7, with D hard to call. The CDR3 contains 15 residues. Between the trimmed V and J ends, which lost 5 bases and 2 bases, there was a span of 16 bases. Germline CDR1 is SEHNR and CDR2 is FQNEAQ (reference sequence). CDR3 protein: CASSLDANPTYEQYF. The DNA for the CDR3 is TGTGCCAGCAGCCTAGACGCTAACCCTACCTACGAGCAGTACTTC.

The genes are TRBV10-1 and TRBJ2-3; TRBD2 aligns across 9 bases. Germline CDR1 and CDR2: WNHNN and SYGVQD (reference sequence). The V gene end was trimmed by 0 bases and the J gene end by 3 bases; junction bases not matched to a gene: 1. The CDR3 runs to 15 residues. CDR3 sequence: CASSESGLATDTQYF. Written as DNA, the CDR3 is TGCGCCAGCAGTGAGTCGGGACTAGCAACAGATACGCAGTATTTT.

This sequence joins TRBV9 and TRBJ1-2, with 8 bases fitting TRBD1. V trimming: 4 bases; J trimming: 4 bases; junction bases outside the gene matches: 9. This CDR3 spans 15 amino acids. CDR1 and CDR2 from the germline V gene are SGDLS and YYNGEE. The CDR3 DNA reads TGTGCCAGCAGCCCCCCAGGGGGCAGGAGCTATGGCTACACCTTC. Amino acids: CASSPPGGRSYGYTF. The variable domain in full, completed from reference TRBV9 and TRBJ1-2, reads DSGVTQTPKHLITATGQRVTLRCSPRSGDLSVYWYQQSLDQGLQFLIQYYNGEERAKGNILERFSAQQFPDLHSELNLSSLELGDSALYFCASSPPGGRSYGYTFGSGTRLTVV.

The chain joins TRBV29-1 to TRBJ2-5, with TRBD2 identical over 7 bases. Per the germline V gene, CDR1 is SQVTM and CDR2 is ANQGSEA. With 3 bases clipped from V and 5 bases from J, the junction kept 6 bases outside the gene matches. The CDR3 runs to 13 residues. The CDR3, as DNA: TGCAGCGTTGATAAAGCGGGAACGGAGACCCAGTACTTC. It is translated as CSVDKAGTETQYF.

The V gene is TRBV5-1, the J gene TRBJ2-7; 8 bases are shared with TRBD2. The germline gives CDR1 SGHRS, CDR2 YFSETQ. CDR3 length: 14 residues. Unmatched junction bases numbered 2, after V lost 2 bases and J lost 1 base. The DNA for the CDR3 is TGCGCCAGCAGCTTTACGGGAGGGTCCTACGAGCAGTACTTC. Residues: CASSFTGGSYEQYF.

The table lists this clone with a count of one. The chain links TRBV28 to TRBJ2-1; TRBD1 aligns across 11 bases. This CDR3 has 20 amino acids. Germline V gives CDR1 MDHEN, CDR2 SYDVKM. V dropped 4 bases and J dropped 6; count of bases not matched to a gene: 20. The CDR3 coding sequence is TGTGCCAGCAGTTCCTATATTACCTCCGGGACAGGGGGAGTGGGCAATGAGCAGTTCTTC. It translates to CASSSYITSGTGGVGNEQFF.

The rearrangement uses TRBV10-3 and TRBJ1-1, with TRBD1 as a possible D gene (6 bases). CDR3 length: 15 residues. Trimming cost V 3 bases and J 1 base, with 12 bases left between them. In germline, CDR1 is ENHRY, CDR2 SYGVKD. CDR3 loop: CAISDSGTQNTEAFF. The CDR3 nucleotides are TGTGCCATCAGTGACTCCGGGACACAGAACACTGAAGCTTTCTTT.

Sample share makes this clone medium-sized. This chain uses TRBV27 with TRBJ2-1, with 10 nucleotides matching TRBD2. Germline V gives CDR1 MNHEY, CDR2 SMNVEV (reference sequence). The CDR3 has 17 residues. V gave up 3 bases and J gave up 5 bases; unmatched junction bases: 10. The DNA of the CDR3 is TGTGCCAGCAGTTTCCACGAGACTAGCGGGCTAAACAATGAGCAGTTCTTC. Residues: CASSFHETSGLNNEQFF.

This chain links TRBV12-3 or TRBV12-4 with TRBJ1-2; D possibly corresponds to TRBD1 (5 bases). This CDR3 region has 13 residues. V lost 1 base and J lost 5, with 8 bases in between. The CDR3, as DNA: TGTGCCAGCAGTTTAGGCCAGGGATATGGCTACACCTTC. This gives the protein CASSLGQGYGYTF.

In regard to this clone: The junction departs from the called germline gene at one end, perhaps through a read error. The chain recombines TRBV9 with TRBJ1-5; D unresolved. CDR1 and CDR2 (germline): SGDLS, YYNGEE. CDR3 length equals 13 residues. The CDR3 DNA is TGTGCCAGCAGCGTAGCAGACAATCGGCCCCAGCATTTT. Translating gives CASSVADNRPQHF.

This clone appeared a few times. V and J are TRBV7-9 and TRBJ2-2, with 7 bases matching TRBD2. The V gene end was trimmed by 7 bases and the J gene end by 3 bases; junction bases not matched to a gene: 5. CDR3 length equals 14 residues. Germline V CDR1 and CDR2: SEHNR, FQNEAQ (reference sequence). The CDR3 region is CASTWTRDTGELFF. CDR3 nucleotides: TGTGCCAGCACCTGGACTAGAGACACCGGGGAGCTGTTTTTT.

The chain employs TRBV2 and TRBJ1-6; TRBD1 is a possible D gene (5 bases). V lost 7 bases and J lost 7, with 14 bases in between. CDR1 and CDR2 from the germline V gene are SNHLY and FYNNEI. The CDR3 totals 14 residues. CDR3 coding DNA: TGTGCCAGCACCCCGACAGTCGCAAATTCACCCCTCCACTTT. Its translation is CASTPTVANSPLHF.

The CDR3 here is CAIKETGTGNSPLHF. The CDR3 nucleotides are TGTGCCATCAAAGAGACCGGGACAGGGAATTCACCCCTCCACTTT. The gene calls are TRBV10-3 and TRBJ1-6, with 9 bases fitting TRBD1. CDR1 is ENHRY, CDR2 SYGVKD, per germline. This CDR3 spans 15 amino acids. Trimming at V came to 7 bases and at J to 7 bases, leaving 8 bases not matched to a gene.

This clone was seen just once. The chain is built from TRBV7-3 and TRBJ2-5; TRBD2 aligns across 9 bases. This CDR3 has 16 residues. With V trimmed by 5 bases and J by 4 bases, 11 bases remained unmatched. Per germline, CDR1 SGHTA and CDR2 FQGTGA. Written as DNA, the CDR3 is TGTGCCAGCAGCCCGATGGTAGCGGGAGTGGGAGAGACCCAGTACTTC. It encodes CASSPMVAGVGETQYF.

A word on this clone: In the same sample, other DNA sequences code for this CDR3. V usage is TRBV11-2 and J usage is TRBJ2-3; TRBD2 matches at 7 bases. From germline, CDR1 is SGHAT and CDR2 FQNNGV. V shed 3 bases and J 2 bases; nucleotides not matched to a gene: 2. The CDR3 extends over 14 amino acids. The CDR3 loop reads CASSLGGSTDTQYF. CDR3 sequence (DNA): TGTGCCAGCAGCTTGGGAGGGTCCACAGATACGCAGTATTTT.

This clone appeared a single time. This chain joins TRBV6-4 and TRBJ1-3; D may be TRBD1 (6 bases). Germline V gene data show CDR1 as MRHNA and CDR2 as SNTAGT. The CDR3 has 15 residues. Trimming cost V 3 bases and J 2 bases, with 11 bases left between them. CDR3 residues: CASSEDSRPGNTIYF. For the CDR3, the DNA is TGTGCCAGCAGTGAGGACAGTAGACCTGGAAACACCATATATTTT.

The V and J genes are TRBV9 and TRBJ1-3; D remains unclear. CDR3 length: 15 amino acids. The germline gives CDR1 SGDLS, CDR2 YYNGEE. V gave up 2 bases and J gave up 0 bases, with 9 bases separating them. CDR3 DNA: TGTGCCAGCAGCGTTAGACGGGACTCTGGAAACACCATATATTTT. Translating gives CASSVRRDSGNTIYF.

The gene calls are TRBV15 and TRBJ2-7, with 7 bases matching TRBD1. With V trimmed by 0 bases and J by 6 bases, 2 bases remained unmatched. This CDR3 spans 13 amino acids. CDR1 is LNHNV and CDR2 is YYDKDF in the germline V gene (reference sequence). The CDR3 DNA reads as TGTGCCACCAGCAGAGAGCGACAGGGCGAGCAGTACTTC. Protein sequence: CATSRERQGEQYF.

The V call is TRBV3-1 (or the pseudogene TRBV3-2), the J call TRBJ1-1, with 9 nucleotides matching TRBD1. The germline gives CDR1 LGHDT, CDR2 YNNKEL (reference sequence). The V gene end was trimmed by 6 bases and the J gene end by 4 bases; junction bases not matched to a gene: 15. CDR3 length: 17 residues. The CDR3 region is CASRDRRGQGSATEAFF. The CDR3 nucleotides read TGTGCCAGCAGAGATCGACGGGGACAGGGAAGTGCCACTGAAGCTTTCTTT.